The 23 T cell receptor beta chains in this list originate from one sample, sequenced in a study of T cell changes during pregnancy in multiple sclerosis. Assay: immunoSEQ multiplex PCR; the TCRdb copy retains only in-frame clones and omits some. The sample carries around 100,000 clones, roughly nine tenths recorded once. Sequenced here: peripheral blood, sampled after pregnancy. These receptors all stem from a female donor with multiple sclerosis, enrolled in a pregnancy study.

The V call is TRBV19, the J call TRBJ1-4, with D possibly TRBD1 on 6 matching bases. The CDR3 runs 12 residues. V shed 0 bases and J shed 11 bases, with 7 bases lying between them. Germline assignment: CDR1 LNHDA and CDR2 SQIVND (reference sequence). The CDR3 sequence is CASSIDRGKLFF. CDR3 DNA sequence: TGTGCCAGTAGTATAGACAGGGGTAAACTGTTTTTT.

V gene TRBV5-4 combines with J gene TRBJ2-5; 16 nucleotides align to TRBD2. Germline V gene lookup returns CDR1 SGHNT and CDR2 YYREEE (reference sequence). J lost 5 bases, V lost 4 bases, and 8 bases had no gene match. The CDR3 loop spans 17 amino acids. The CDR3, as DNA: TGTGCCAGCAGCCAAGGGACTAGCGGGGGGGTGGGGGAGACCCAGTACTTC. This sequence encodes CASSQGTSGGVGETQYF.

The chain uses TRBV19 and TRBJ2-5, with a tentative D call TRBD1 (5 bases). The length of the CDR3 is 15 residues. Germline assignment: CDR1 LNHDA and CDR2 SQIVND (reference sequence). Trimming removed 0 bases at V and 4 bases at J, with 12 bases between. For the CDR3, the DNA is TGTGCCAGTAGTATAGATGCGGACACTGGAGAGACCCAGTACTTC. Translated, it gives CASSIDADTGETQYF.

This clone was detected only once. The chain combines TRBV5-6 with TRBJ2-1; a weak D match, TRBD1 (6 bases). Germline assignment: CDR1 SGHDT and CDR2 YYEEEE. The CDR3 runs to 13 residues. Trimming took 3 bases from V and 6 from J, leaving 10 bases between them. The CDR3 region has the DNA TGTGCCAGCAGCTGGGGACAAGGCAATGAGCAGTTCTTC. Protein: CASSWGQGNEQFF.

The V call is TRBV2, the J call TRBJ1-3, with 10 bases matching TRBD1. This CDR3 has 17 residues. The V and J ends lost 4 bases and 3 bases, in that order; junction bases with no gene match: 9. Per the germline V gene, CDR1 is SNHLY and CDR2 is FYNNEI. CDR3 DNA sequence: TGTGCCAGCAGTGGCCCCGGGACAGGGGCAGTTGGAAACACCATATATTTT. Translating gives CASSGPGTGAVGNTIYF.

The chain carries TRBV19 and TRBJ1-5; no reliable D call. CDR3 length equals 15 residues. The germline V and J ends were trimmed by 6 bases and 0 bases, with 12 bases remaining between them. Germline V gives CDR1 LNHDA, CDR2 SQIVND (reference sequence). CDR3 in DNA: TGTGCCAGTAGCCCGACACCTTATAGCAATCAGCCCCAGCATTTT. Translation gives CASSPTPYSNQPQHF. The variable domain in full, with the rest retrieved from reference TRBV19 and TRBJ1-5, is DGGITQSPKYLFRKEGQNVTLSCEQNLNHDAMYWYRQDPGQGLRLIYYSQIVNDFQKGDIAEGYSVSREKKESFPLTVTSAQKNPTAFYLCASSPTPYSNQPQHFGDGTRLSIL.

CDR3 protein: CASSPKGLVYEQYF. The CDR3 nucleotides read TGTGCCAGCAGCCCAAAGGGACTGGTCTACGAGCAGTACTTC. This rearrangement joins TRBV7-9 to TRBJ2-7; TRBD2 might be the D (6 bases). CDR1 and CDR2 from the germline V gene are SEHNR and FQNEAQ (reference sequence). Trimming removed 5 bases from V and 3 bases from J, with 14 bases in between. The CDR3 loop spans 14 amino acids.

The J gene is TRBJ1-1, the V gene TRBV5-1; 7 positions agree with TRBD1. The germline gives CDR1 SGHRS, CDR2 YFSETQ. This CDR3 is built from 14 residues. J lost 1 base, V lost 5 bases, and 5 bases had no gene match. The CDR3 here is CASRNRQGNTEAFF. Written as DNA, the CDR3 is TGCGCCAGCAGAAATAGACAGGGGAACACTGAAGCTTTCTTT.

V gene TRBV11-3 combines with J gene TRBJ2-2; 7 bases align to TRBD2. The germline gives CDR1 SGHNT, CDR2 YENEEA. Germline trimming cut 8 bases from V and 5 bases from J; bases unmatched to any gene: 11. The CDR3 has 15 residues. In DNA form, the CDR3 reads TGTGCCAGCGCCCCCTCCGGGGAGGGGACCGGGGAGCTGTTTTTT. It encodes CASAPSGEGTGELFF.

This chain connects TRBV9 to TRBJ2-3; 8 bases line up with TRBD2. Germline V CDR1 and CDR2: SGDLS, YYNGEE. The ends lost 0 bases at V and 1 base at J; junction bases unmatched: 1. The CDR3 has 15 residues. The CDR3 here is CASSVEAGGTDTQYF. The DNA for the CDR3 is TGTGCCAGCAGCGTAGAAGCGGGGGGCACAGATACGCAGTATTTT.

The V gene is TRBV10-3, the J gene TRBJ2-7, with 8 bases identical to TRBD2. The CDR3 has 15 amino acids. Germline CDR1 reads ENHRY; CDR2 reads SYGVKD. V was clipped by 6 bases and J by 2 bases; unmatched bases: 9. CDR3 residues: CAIRDGGGQTYEQYF. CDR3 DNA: TGTGCCATCAGAGACGGGGGGGGACAAACCTACGAGCAGTACTTC.

In DNA form, the CDR3 reads TGTGCCAGTAGTATAGGAGGACAGACGCTCTTCCAAGAGACCCAGTACTTC. Translated, it gives CASSIGGQTLFQETQYF. The V and J genes are TRBV19 and TRBJ2-5; maybe TRBD1 (6 bases). Germline CDR1 LNHDA, CDR2 SQIVND (reference sequence). Trimming took off 1 base at V and 1 base at J, with 16 bases between the two ends. The CDR3 extends over 17 amino acids.

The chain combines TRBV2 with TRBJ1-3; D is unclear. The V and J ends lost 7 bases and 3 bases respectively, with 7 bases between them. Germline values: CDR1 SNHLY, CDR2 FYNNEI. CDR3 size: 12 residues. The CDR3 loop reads CASNIDGNTIYF. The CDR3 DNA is TGTGCCAGCAACATCGATGGAAACACCATATATTTT.

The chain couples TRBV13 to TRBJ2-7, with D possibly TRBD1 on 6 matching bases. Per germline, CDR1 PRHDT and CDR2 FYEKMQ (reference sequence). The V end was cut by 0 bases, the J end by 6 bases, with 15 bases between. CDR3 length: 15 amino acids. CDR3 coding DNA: TGTGCCAGCAGCTTAGGCAGGGGAAGCCCCACCGAGCAGTACTTC. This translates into CASSLGRGSPTEQYF.

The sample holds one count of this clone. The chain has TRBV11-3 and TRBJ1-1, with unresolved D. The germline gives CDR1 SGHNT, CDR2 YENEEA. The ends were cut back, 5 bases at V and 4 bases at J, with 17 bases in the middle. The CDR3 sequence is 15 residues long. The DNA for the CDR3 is TGTGCCAGCAGCGAATCGCCGGGTAGCTTCACTGAAGCTTTCTTT. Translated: CASSESPGSFTEAFF. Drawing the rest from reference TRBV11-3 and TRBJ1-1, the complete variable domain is EAGVVQSPRYKIIEKKQPVAFWCNPISGHNTLYWYLQNLGQGPELLIRYENEEAVDDSQLPKDRFSAERLKGVDSTLKIQPAELGDSAVYLCASSESPGSFTEAFFGQGTRLTVV.

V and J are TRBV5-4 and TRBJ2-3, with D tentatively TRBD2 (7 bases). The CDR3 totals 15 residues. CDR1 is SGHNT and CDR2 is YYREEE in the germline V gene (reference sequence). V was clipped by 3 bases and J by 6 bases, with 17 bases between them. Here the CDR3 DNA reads TGTGCCAGCAGCTGGGGAGGGGGGGCTGGTGATACGCAGTATTTT. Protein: CASSWGGGAGDTQYF.

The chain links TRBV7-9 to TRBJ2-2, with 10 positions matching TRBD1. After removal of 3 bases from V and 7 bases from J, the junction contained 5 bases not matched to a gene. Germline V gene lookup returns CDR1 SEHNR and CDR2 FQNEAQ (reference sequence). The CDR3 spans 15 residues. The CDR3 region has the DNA TGTGCCAGCAGCTTGGGACAGGGGTATGACGGGGAGCTGTTTTTT. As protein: CASSLGQGYDGELFF.

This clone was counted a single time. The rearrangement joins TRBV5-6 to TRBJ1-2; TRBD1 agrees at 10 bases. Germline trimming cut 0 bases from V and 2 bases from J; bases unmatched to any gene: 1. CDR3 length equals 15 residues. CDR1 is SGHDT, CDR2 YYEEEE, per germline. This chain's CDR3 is CASSLETGGNYGYTF. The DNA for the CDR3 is TGTGCCAGCAGCTTGGAGACAGGGGGCAACTATGGCTACACCTTC.

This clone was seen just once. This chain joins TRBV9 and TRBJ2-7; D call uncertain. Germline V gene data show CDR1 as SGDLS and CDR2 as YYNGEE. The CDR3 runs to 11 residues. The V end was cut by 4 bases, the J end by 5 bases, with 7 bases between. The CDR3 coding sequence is TGTGCCAGCAGCTCCGGTGACGAGCAGTACTTC. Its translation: CASSSGDEQYF.

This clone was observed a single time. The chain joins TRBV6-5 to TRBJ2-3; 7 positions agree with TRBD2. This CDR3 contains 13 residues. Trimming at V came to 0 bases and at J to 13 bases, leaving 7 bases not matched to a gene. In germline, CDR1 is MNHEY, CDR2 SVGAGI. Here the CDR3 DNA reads TGTGCCAGCAGTTACTCTGGACTAGATAACAAGTATTTT. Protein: CASSYSGLDNKYF.

CDR3: CASTPAAGGYYEQYF. The DNA of the CDR3 is TGTGCCAGTACCCCGGCGGCGGGGGGGTACTACGAGCAGTACTTC. The chain recombines TRBV19 with TRBJ2-7, with 9 bases fitting TRBD2. Germline CDR1 LNHDA, CDR2 SQIVND (reference sequence). The CDR3 loop spans 15 amino acids. With V trimmed by 7 bases and J by 3 bases, 10 bases remained unmatched.

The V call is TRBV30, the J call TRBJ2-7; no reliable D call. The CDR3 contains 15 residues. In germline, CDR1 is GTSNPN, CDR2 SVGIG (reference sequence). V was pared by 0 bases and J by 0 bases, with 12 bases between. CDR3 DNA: TGTGCCTGGAGTGTATCCCCTATTAGCTCCTACGAGCAGTACTTC. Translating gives CAWSVSPISSYEQYF.

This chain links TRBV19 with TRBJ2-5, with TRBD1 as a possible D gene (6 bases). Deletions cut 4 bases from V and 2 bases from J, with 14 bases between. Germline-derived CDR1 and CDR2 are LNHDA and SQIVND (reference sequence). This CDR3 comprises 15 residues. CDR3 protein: CASSNRGTIQETQYF. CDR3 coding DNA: TGTGCCAGTAGTAATAGGGGGACAATACAAGAGACCCAGTACTTC.